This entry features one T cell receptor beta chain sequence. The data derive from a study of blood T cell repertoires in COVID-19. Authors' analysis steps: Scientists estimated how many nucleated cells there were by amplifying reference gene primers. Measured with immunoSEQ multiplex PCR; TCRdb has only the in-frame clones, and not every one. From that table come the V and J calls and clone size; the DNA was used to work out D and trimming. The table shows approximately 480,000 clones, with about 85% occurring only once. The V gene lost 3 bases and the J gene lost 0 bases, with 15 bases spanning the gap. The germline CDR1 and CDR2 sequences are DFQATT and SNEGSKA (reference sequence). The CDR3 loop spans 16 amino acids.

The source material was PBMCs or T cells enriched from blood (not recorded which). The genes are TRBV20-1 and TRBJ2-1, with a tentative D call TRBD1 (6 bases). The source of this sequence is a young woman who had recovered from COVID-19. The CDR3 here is CSASLLDRSSYNEQFF. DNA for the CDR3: TGCAGTGCTAGTCTCCTTGACAGGAGCTCCTACAATGAGCAGTTCTTC.